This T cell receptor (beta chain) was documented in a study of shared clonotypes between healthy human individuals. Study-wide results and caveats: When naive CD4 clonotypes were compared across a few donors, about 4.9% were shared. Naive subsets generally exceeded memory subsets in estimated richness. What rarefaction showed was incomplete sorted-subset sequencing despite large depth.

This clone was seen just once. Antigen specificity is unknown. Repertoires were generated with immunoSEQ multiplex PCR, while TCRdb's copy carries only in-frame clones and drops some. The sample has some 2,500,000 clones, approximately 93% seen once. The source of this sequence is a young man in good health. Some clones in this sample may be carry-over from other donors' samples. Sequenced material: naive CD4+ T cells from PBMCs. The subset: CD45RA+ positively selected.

CDR3 loop: CAWTPWTSGTQYF. The CDR3 region has the DNA TGTGCCTGGACCCCCTGGACCTCGGGGACGCAGTATTTT. The rearrangement uses TRBV30 and TRBJ2-3; possibly TRBD2 for D (5 bases). The ends were cut back, 4 bases at V and 9 bases at J, with 17 bases in the middle. The CDR3 is 13 residues long. CDR1 GTSNPN and CDR2 SVGIG come from the germline V gene (reference sequence).